The 5 T cell receptor beta chains presented below share a single source sample, sequenced in a study of beta chain features in type 1 diabetes. What was sequenced were expressed TCRB transcripts, since all of the isolated RNA had been reverse transcribed. The method was immunoSEQ multiplex PCR; TCRdb's version includes in-frame clones alone and lacks a portion of them. This table has around 150,000 clones, 7.5% to 10% appearing once. Source material: central memory CD4+ T cells from blood. These receptors all come from a man aged 18 to 30 in good health.

The rearrangement links TRBV27 to TRBJ1-5; D is unresolved. The CDR3 loop spans 13 amino acids. Between the trimmed V and J ends, which lost 3 bases and 6 bases, there was a span of 9 bases. Per germline, CDR1 MNHEY and CDR2 SMNVEV (reference sequence). The CDR3 protein is CASSFSYLQPQHF. As DNA, the CDR3 is TGTGCCAGCAGTTTCTCTTATCTTCAGCCCCAGCATTTT.

The chain has TRBV10-3 and TRBJ2-5; TRBD1 might be the D (6 bases). The DNA end lines up better with TRBJ2-7; the J call may be wrong. The CDR3 runs 16 residues. Germline values: CDR1 ENHRY, CDR2 SYGVKD. CDR3 bases: TGTGCCATCGGTCCCCAGACAGGTGGGTCCTCCTACGAGCAGTACTTC. Translating it yields CAIGPQTGGSSYEQYF.

This clone showed up just a few times. The chain carries TRBV5-4 and TRBJ1-1, with D perhaps matching TRBD1 (5 bases). Looked up from germline, CDR1 is SGHNT and CDR2 is YYREEE (reference sequence). Trimming pared 3 bases from V and 4 bases from J, leaving 10 bases between. CDR3 length: 13 amino acids. CDR3 coding DNA: TGTGCCAGCAGCTCCTGGGGGGGCACTGAAGCTTTCTTT. Translating gives CASSSWGGTEAFF.

The CDR3 region is CASSQGQERPLHF. The CDR3 bases are TGTGCCAGCAGCCAAGGACAGGAACGGCCCCTCCACTTT. V usage is TRBV7-3 and J usage is TRBJ1-6; TRBD1 matches at 7 bases. The CDR3 extends over 13 amino acids. Germline CDR1 SGHTA, CDR2 FQGTGA. After removal of 5 bases from V and 13 bases from J, the junction contained 8 bases not matched to a gene.

This clone was found a few times. J is TRBJ2-1 and V is TRBV18; tentatively, D is TRBD1 (6 bases). The CDR3 sequence is 14 residues long. The germline gives CDR1 KGHSH, CDR2 LQKENI. Trimming took 3 bases from V and 7 from J, leaving 13 bases between them. CDR3 nucleotide sequence: TGTGCCAGCTCACCGACCTGGGGACAAAATGAGCAGTTCTTC. Translated: CASSPTWGQNEQFF. The whole variable domain, remainder taken from reference TRBV18 and TRBJ2-1, is NAGVMQNPRHLVRRRGQEARLRCSPMKGHSHVYWYRQLPEEGLKFMVYLQKENIIDESGMPKERFSAEFPKEGPSILRIQQVVRGDSAAYFCASSPTWGQNEQFFGPGTRLTVL.